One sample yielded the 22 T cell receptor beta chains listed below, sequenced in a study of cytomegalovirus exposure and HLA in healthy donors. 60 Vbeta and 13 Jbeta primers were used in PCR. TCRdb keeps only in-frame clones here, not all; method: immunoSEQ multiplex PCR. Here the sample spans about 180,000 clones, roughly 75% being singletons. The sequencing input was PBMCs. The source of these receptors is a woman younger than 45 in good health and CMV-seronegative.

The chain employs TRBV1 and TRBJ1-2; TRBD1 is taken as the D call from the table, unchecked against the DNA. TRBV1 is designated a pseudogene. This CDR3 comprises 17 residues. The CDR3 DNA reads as TGCACCAGCAGCATACGACAGGGACTCAGGACTGCGGGAGGCTACACCTTC. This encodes CTSSIRQGLRTAGGYTF.

The CDR3, as DNA: TGTGCCAGCAGTCCTCGGACAGTTAGCCAGCCCCAGCATTTT. Its translation is CASSPRTVSQPQHF. V is TRBV27 and J is TRBJ1-5; weak D call: TRBD1 (6 bases). With 5 bases removed from V and 7 bases from J, the gap between germline ends came to 15 bases. Germline assignment: CDR1 MNHEY and CDR2 SMNVEV (reference sequence). The CDR3 loop spans 14 amino acids.

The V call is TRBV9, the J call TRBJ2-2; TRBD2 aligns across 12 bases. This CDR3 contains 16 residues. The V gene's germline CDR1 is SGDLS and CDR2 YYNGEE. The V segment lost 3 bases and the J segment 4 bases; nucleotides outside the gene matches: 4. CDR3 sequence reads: CASSATSGGPTGELFF. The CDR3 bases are TGTGCCAGCAGCGCCACTAGCGGGGGGCCCACCGGGGAGCTGTTTTTT. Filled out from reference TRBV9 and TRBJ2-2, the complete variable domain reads DSGVTQTPKHLITATGQRVTLRCSPRSGDLSVYWYQQSLDQGLQFLIQYYNGEERAKGNILERFSAQQFPDLHSELNLSSLELGDSALYFCASSATSGGPTGELFFGEGSRLTVL.

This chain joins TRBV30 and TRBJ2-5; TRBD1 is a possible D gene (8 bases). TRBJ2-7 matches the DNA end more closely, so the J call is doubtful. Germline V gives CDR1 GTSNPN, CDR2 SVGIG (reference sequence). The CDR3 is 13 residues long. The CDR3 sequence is CAWRTGRDYEQYF. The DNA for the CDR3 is TGTGCCTGGCGGACAGGGAGGGATTACGAGCAGTACTTC.

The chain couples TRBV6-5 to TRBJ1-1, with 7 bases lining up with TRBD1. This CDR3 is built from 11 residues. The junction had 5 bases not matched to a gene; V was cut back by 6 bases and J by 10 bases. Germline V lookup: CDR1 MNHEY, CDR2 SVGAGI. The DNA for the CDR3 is TGTGCCAGCAGGGCCAGGGGGGTAGCTTTCTTT. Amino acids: CASRARGVAFF.

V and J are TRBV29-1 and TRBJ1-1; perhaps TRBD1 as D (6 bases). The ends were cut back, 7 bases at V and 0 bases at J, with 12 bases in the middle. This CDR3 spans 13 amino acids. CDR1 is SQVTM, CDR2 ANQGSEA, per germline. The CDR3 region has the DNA TGCAGCGCCAAGACAGGAATGAACACTGAAGCTTTCTTT. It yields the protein CSAKTGMNTEAFF.

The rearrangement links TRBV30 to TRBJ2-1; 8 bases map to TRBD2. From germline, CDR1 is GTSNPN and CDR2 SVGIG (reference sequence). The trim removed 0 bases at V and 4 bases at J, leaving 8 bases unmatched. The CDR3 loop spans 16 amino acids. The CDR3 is CAWSVGLAGLYNEQFF. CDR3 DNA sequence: TGTGCCTGGAGTGTTGGCCTAGCGGGCCTTTACAATGAGCAGTTCTTC.

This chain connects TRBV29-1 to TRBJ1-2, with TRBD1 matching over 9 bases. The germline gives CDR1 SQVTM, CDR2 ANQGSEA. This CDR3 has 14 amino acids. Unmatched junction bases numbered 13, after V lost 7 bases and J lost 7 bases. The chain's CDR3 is CSGSGTGFRGGYTF. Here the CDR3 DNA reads TGCAGCGGTTCCGGGACAGGGTTTCGGGGTGGCTACACCTTC.

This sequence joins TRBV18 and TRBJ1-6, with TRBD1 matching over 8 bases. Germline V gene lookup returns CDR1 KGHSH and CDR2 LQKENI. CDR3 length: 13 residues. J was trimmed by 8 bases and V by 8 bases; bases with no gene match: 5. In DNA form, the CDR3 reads TGTGCCAGCCAGGACAGGGCAGATTCACCCCTCCACTTT. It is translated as CASQDRADSPLHF. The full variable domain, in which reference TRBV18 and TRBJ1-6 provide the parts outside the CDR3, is NAGVMQNPRHLVRRRGQEARLRCSPMKGHSHVYWYRQLPEEGLKFMVYLQKENIIDESGMPKERFSAEFPKEGPSILRIQQVVRGDSAAYFCASQDRADSPLHFGNGTRLTVT.

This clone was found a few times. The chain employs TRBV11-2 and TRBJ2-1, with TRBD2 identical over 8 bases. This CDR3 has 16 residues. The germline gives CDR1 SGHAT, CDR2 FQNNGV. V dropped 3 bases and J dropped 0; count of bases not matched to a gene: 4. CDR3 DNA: TGTGCCAGCAGCTTGGGCGGGGGGAACTCCTACAATGAGCAGTTCTTC. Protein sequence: CASSLGGGNSYNEQFF.

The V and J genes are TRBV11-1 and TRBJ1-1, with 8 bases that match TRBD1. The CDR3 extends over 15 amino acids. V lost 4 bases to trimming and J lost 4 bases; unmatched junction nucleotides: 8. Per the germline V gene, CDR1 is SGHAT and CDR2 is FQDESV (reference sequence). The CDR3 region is CASSSLDRGGTEAFF. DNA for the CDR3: TGTGCCAGCAGCTCTTTAGACAGGGGAGGCACTGAAGCTTTCTTT.

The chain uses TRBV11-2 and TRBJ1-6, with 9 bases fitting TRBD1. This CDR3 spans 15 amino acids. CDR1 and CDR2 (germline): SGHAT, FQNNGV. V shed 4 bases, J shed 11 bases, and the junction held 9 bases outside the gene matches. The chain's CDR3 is CASSWTGDSRAPLHF. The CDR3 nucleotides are TGTGCCAGCAGCTGGACAGGGGATTCGCGGGCACCCCTCCACTTT.

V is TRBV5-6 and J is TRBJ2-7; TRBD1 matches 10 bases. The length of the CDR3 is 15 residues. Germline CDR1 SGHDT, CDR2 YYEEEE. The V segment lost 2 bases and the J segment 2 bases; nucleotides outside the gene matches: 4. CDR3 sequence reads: CASSLLGTGAYEQYF. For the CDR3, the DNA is TGTGCCAGCAGCTTATTAGGGACAGGGGCCTACGAGCAGTACTTC.

The CDR3 region has the DNA TGTGCCTGGAGTGCGACAGGCGACGAGCAGTACTTC. Its translation: CAWSATGDEQYF. This chain connects TRBV30 to TRBJ2-7, with D possibly being TRBD1 (6 bases). This CDR3 contains 12 residues. Germline V gene lookup returns CDR1 GTSNPN and CDR2 SVGIG (reference sequence). V dropped 1 base and J dropped 5 bases, with 9 bases sitting between them. Looking up the rest from reference TRBV30 and TRBJ2-7 gives the full variable domain: SQTIHQWPATLVQPVGSPLSLECTVEGTSNPNLYWYRQAAGRGLQLLFYSVGIGQISSEVPQNLSASRPQDRQFILSSKKLLLSDSGFYLCAWSATGDEQYFGPGTRLTVT.

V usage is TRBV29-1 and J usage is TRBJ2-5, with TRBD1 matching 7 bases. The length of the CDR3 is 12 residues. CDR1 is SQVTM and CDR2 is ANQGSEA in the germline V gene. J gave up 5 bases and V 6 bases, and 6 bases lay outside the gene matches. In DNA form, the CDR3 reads TGCAGCGTCTCGACAGGGATGGAGACCCAGTACTTC. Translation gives CSVSTGMETQYF. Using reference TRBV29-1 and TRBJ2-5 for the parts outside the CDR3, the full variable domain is SAVISQKPSRDICQRGTSLTIQCQVDSQVTMMFWYRQQPGQSLTLIATANQGSEATYESGFVIDKFPISRPNLTFSTLTVSNMSPEDSSIYLCSVSTGMETQYFGPGTRLLVL.

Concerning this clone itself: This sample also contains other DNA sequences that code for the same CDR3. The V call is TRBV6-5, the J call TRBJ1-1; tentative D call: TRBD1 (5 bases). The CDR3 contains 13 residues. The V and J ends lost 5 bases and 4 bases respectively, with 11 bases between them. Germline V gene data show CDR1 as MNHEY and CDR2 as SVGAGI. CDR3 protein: CASSRSGGTEAFF. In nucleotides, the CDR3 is TGTGCCAGCAGTCGTTCGGGGGGCACTGAAGCTTTCTTT.

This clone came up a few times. DNA of the CDR3: TGCGCCAGCAGCCCCTTTGGTGGGGGGGGCCAAGAGACCCAGTACTTC. Its protein product is CASSPFGGGGQETQYF. This chain links TRBV4-1 with TRBJ2-5; 7 bases are a match to TRBD2. The V and J ends lost 4 bases and 1 base, in that order; junction bases with no gene match: 9. The CDR3 extends over 16 amino acids. Germline V gene data show CDR1 as MGHRA and CDR2 as YSYEKL.

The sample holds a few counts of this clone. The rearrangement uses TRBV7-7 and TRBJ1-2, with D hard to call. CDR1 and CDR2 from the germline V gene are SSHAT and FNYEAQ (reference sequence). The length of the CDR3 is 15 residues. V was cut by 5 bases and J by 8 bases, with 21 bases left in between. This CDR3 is CASSHRGTTLCGYTF. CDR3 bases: TGTGCCAGCAGCCACCGCGGAACAACGCTATGCGGCTACACCTTC.

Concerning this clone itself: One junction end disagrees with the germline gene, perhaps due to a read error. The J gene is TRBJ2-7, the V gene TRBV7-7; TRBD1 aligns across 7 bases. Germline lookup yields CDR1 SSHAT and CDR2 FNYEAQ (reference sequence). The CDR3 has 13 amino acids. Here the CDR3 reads CASSWDRAGEQYF. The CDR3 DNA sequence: TGTGCTAGCAGCTGGGACAGAGCTGGCGAGCAGTACTTC.

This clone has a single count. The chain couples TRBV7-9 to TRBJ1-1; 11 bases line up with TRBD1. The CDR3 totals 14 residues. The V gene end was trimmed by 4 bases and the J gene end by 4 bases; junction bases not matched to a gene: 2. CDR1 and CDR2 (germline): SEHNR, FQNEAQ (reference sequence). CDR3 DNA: TGTGCCAGCAGCTGGGGGACAGGGGGCACTGAAGCTTTCTTT. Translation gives CASSWGTGGTEAFF.

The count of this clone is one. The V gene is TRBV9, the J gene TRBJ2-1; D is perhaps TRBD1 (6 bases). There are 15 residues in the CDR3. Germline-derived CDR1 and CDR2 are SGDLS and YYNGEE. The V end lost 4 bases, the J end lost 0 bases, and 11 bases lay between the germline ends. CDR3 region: CASSTGQNSYNEQFF. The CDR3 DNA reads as TGTGCCAGCAGCACGGGACAAAACTCCTACAATGAGCAGTTCTTC.

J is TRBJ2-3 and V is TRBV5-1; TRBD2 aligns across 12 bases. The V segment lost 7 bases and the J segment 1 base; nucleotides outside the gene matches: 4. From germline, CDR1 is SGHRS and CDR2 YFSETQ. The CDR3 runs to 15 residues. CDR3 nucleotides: TGCGCCAGCCACCGGACTAGCGGGGGCACAGATACGCAGTATTTT. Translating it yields CASHRTSGGTDTQYF.